What follows is one T cell receptor (beta chain) and its context. Its antigen remains unknown. V was clipped by 1 base and J by 8 bases; unmatched bases: 10. The CDR3 extends over 15 amino acids. Looked up from germline, CDR1 is LGHNA and CDR2 is YNFKEQ. Primers included in the PCR were 60 Vbeta and 13 Jbeta primers. Using immunoSEQ multiplex PCR, the repertoire was profiled, and TCRdb retains in-frame clones only, with some absent. The sample records 200,000 to 250,000 clones, around 73% being singletons. This entry is derived from a study of cytomegalovirus exposure and HLA in healthy donors. Study observations and caveats: A later analysis showed HLA-associated TCR beta chains outstripping equally common others in clonal expansion. Most TCR sequences were seen very rarely across donors, but some public TCRs occurred in many. Later on, analysis showed that most CMV-associated TCR beta chains appeared to be HLA-restricted. Using the classifier, cytomegalovirus status was reportedly diagnosed with high specificity and sensitivity.

The genes are TRBV4-2 and TRBJ1-2, with 7 nucleotides matching TRBD1. Sequencing used PBMCs. This TCR was sampled from a male donor in good health and CMV-seronegative. The CDR3 here is CASSQVQGGAGGYTF. The CDR3 DNA reads as TGTGCCAGCAGCCAAGTTCAAGGGGGCGCGGGCGGCTACACCTTC.